What follows is one T cell receptor beta chain and its context. A junction boundary mismatches the germline segment, possibly from a read error. This specimen comes from a study of cytotoxic CD8 clonotypes in ibrutinib-treated CLL. The table came from immunoSEQ multiplex PCR; TCRdb's copy has only in-frame clones and leaves some out. Of approximately 160,000 clones in the sample, 88% were seen once. The CDR3 has 12 residues. Germline lookup yields CDR1 MDHEN and CDR2 SYDVKM. The sample here was PBMCs, taken at disease progression, from a patient treated with ibrutinib. This TCR came from a human donor with chronic lymphocytic leukemia. V and J are TRBV28 and TRBJ2-4; perhaps TRBD1 as D (5 bases). The CDR3 DNA reads as TGTGCCAGCAGTTTATTTGGGGCGGACGCAGAATTC. Translated, it gives CASSLFGADAEF.